This T cell receptor beta chain was identified in a study of blood T cells in healthy people across ages. In the study overall: Per every two T cells, about one barcoded beta molecule was captured by template switching.

To note about this clonotype: No antigen is known for it.

Notes on the study in general: Fewer expanded clones and more diversity marked long-lived versus aged donors.

A J-beta primer mix and a sample-barcoded 5' primer were used in a second PCR of roughly 6 to 12 cycles. TCRdb redid the calling of the 5' RACE reads with MiXCR, one entry per CDR3 protein. The sample holds 2 million or so distinct CDR3 sequences, roughly 50% seen once. Healthy Caucasian individuals from Russia aged 6 to 90 served as donors. Each sample provided at least 6 micrograms of extracted total RNA. This TCR was recovered from a middle-aged woman in good health. The source material was blood.

The CDR3 protein is CASSLDILTDTQYF. The CDR3 DNA sequence: TGTGCCAGCAGCTTAGATATTCTCACAGATACGCAGTATTTT. The gene calls are TRBV7-2 and TRBJ2-3; D gene uncertain. The germline V gene encodes CDR1 SGHTA and CDR2 FQGNSA. The germline V and J ends were trimmed by 1 base and 2 bases, with 7 bases remaining between them. This CDR3 is built from 14 residues.